One sample yielded the 25 T cell receptor beta chains listed below, sequenced in a study of cytomegalovirus exposure and HLA in healthy donors. This PCR relied on a set of 60 Vbeta primers and 13 Jbeta primers. Some clones are missing from TCRdb's copy, which holds only in-frame ones; the method was immunoSEQ multiplex PCR. The sample has about 77,000 clones, 78% seen once. What was sequenced was PBMCs. The receptors were gathered from a middle-aged man in good health and CMV-seronegative.

The chain has TRBV6-4 and TRBJ1-1, with a weak D call TRBD1 (6 bases). This CDR3 comprises 13 residues. Germline V gives CDR1 MRHNA, CDR2 SNTAGT. The V end lost 4 bases, the J end lost 5 bases, and 11 bases lay between the germline ends. The CDR3 DNA sequence: TGTGCCAGCAGTGCCGCACAGGGAACTGAAGCTTTCTTT. It codes for CASSAAQGTEAFF.

This clone was found once. The genes are TRBV7-3 and TRBJ2-1, with TRBD2 matching 10 bases. The ends lost 2 bases at V and 6 bases at J; junction bases unmatched: 7. The germline V gene has CDR1 SGHTA and CDR2 FQGTGA. The CDR3 is made up of 16 amino acids. CDR3: CASSLGLADHGNEQFF. DNA of the CDR3: TGTGCCAGCAGCTTAGGACTAGCGGACCACGGCAATGAGCAGTTCTTC.

This sequence joins TRBV5-1 and TRBJ1-3; D not certain. Germline CDR1 is SGHRS and CDR2 is YFSETQ. Trimming cost V 0 bases and J 2 bases, with 9 bases left between them. CDR3 length: 15 residues. CDR3 in amino acids: CASSLEPGTGNTIYF. CDR3 nucleotides: TGCGCCAGCAGCTTGGAGCCGGGAACTGGAAACACCATATATTTT.

By share of the sample, this clone is medium-sized (0.01 to 0.1%). The CDR3 reads CASARGRTEAFF. The CDR3 nucleotides read TGTGCCAGCGCGAGGGGGCGAACTGAAGCTTTCTTT. The chain is built from TRBV5-4 and TRBJ1-1; 7 bases map to TRBD1. With V trimmed by 7 bases and J by 5 bases, 5 bases remained unmatched. CDR1 and CDR2 (germline): SGHNT, YYREEE (reference sequence). The CDR3 has 12 amino acids.

The J gene is TRBJ1-5, the V gene TRBV6-5; tentative D call: TRBD1 (5 bases). Looked up from germline, CDR1 is MNHEY and CDR2 is SVGAGI. This CDR3 is built from 14 residues. Trimming shortened V by 5 bases and J by 3 bases, and 11 bases separated the two germline ends. The CDR3: CASSAQTANQPQHF. DNA for the CDR3: TGTGCCAGCAGTGCCCAGACAGCCAATCAGCCCCAGCATTTT.

The chain combines TRBV18 with TRBJ1-5; 9 bases line up with TRBD1. Germline lookup yields CDR1 KGHSH and CDR2 LQKENI. J gave up 6 bases and V 5 bases, and 8 bases lay outside the gene matches. CDR3 size: 15 residues. The CDR3 sequence is CASSSTGGLGQPQHF. CDR3 coding DNA: TGTGCCAGCTCATCGACAGGGGGGTTAGGTCAGCCCCAGCATTTT.

This clone was seen a single time. This chain uses TRBV2 with TRBJ2-7; 7 nucleotides align to TRBD2. Trimming at V came to 8 bases and at J to 0 bases, leaving 4 bases not matched to a gene. CDR1 is SNHLY and CDR2 is FYNNEI in the germline V gene. The CDR3 is 13 residues long. The CDR3 DNA sequence: TGTGCCAGCCTCAGGACTAGCTCCTACGAGCAGTACTTC. This sequence encodes CASLRTSSYEQYF.

The chain has TRBV13 and TRBJ2-7; D perhaps matches TRBD2 (5 bases). The V end lost 5 bases, the J end lost 1 base, and 15 bases lay between the germline ends. CDR3 length: 15 residues. Looked up from germline, CDR1 is PRHDT and CDR2 is FYEKMQ (reference sequence). The CDR3 sequence: CASSHPKEGSYEQYF. The CDR3 DNA reads as TGTGCCAGCAGCCACCCGAAAGAGGGTTCCTACGAGCAGTACTTC.

The chain employs TRBV7-6 and TRBJ1-2, with 7 bases aligning to TRBD1. V shed 1 base, J shed 4 bases, and the junction held 12 bases outside the gene matches. The CDR3 is made up of 17 amino acids. The V gene's germline CDR1 is SGHVS and CDR2 FNYEAQ. This CDR3 is CASSLGKRTGGGYGYTF. The CDR3 DNA is TGTGCCAGCAGCTTAGGGAAAAGGACAGGTGGGGGCTATGGCTACACCTTC.

This clone appeared a single time. The chain has TRBV6-6 and TRBJ2-6, with TRBD1 identical over 7 bases. Looked up from germline, CDR1 is MNHNY and CDR2 is SVGAGI (reference sequence). CDR3 length: 15 residues. Trimming cost V 5 bases and J 8 bases; bases outside gene matches: 9. This chain's CDR3 is CASSIRQGSTNVLTF. For the CDR3, the DNA is TGTGCCAGCAGTATCCGACAGGGATCGACCAACGTCCTGACTTTC.

The CDR3 here is CAWSVGTHMNTEAFF. As DNA, the CDR3 is TGTGCCTGGAGTGTAGGGACACATATGAACACTGAAGCTTTCTTT. The rearrangement links TRBV30 to TRBJ1-1, with D perhaps TRBD1 (6 bases). The germline CDR1 and CDR2 sequences are GTSNPN and SVGIG (reference sequence). There are 15 residues in the CDR3. V was trimmed by 0 bases and J by 0 bases, leaving 11 bases between them.

The rearrangement uses TRBV29-1 and TRBJ1-2; possibly TRBD1 for D (6 bases). In germline, CDR1 is SQVTM, CDR2 ANQGSEA. The CDR3 loop spans 14 amino acids. V lost 5 bases to trimming and J lost 4 bases, with 17 bases between them. CDR3 coding DNA: TGCAGCGTTAAGGATTTGAGGGGGACCTATGGCTACACCTTC. Its protein is CSVKDLRGTYGYTF. Variable domain in full (rest from reference TRBV29-1 and TRBJ1-2): SAVISQKPSRDICQRGTSLTIQCQVDSQVTMMFWYRQQPGQSLTLIATANQGSEATYESGFVIDKFPISRPNLTFSTLTVSNMSPEDSSIYLCSVKDLRGTYGYTFGSGTRLTVV.

As to this clone: Germline and junction disagree at one end, which may indicate a read error. This chain links TRBV7-9 with TRBJ1-1; D is unresolved. This CDR3 has 12 amino acids. Per the germline V gene, CDR1 is SEHNR and CDR2 is FQNEAQ (reference sequence). CDR3 in amino acids: CSSSLDGIEAFF. CDR3 sequence (DNA): TGTTCCAGCAGCTTAGACGGGATTGAAGCTTTCTTT.

V gene TRBV30 combines with J gene TRBJ2-3; D gene unclear. Trimming removed 3 bases at V and 0 bases at J, with 13 bases between. CDR1 and CDR2 from the germline V gene are GTSNPN and SVGIG (reference sequence). CDR3 length: 15 amino acids. The CDR3 DNA reads TGTGCCTGGAGCCTCGGTGGTACTAGCACAGATACGCAGTATTTT. This gives the protein CAWSLGGTSTDTQYF.

The J gene is TRBJ1-1, the V gene TRBV11-2, with D unclear. CDR3 length: 12 residues. Trimming took 5 bases from V and 5 from J, leaving 9 bases between them. Germline V gene data show CDR1 as SGHAT and CDR2 as FQNNGV. The chain's CDR3 is CASSEARTEAFF. In nucleotides, the CDR3 is TGTGCCAGCAGCGAGGCACGAACTGAAGCTTTCTTT.

The V and J genes are TRBV6-6 and TRBJ1-1; D call uncertain. Germline values: CDR1 MNHNY, CDR2 SVGAGI (reference sequence). This CDR3 region has 11 residues. V lost 7 bases and J 8 bases, leaving 11 bases between the germline ends. DNA for the CDR3: TGTGCCAGCAATTTCGGTCGAGAAGCTTTCTTT. This gives the protein CASNFGREAFF.

The CDR3 DNA sequence: TGTGCCAGCAGCCCCCCGACAGGCCCCGTTCCATACGAGCAGTACTTC. Protein: CASSPPTGPVPYEQYF. The J gene is TRBJ2-7, the V gene TRBV28; D may be TRBD1 (6 bases). In germline, CDR1 is MDHEN, CDR2 SYDVKM. Trimming cost V 6 bases and J 4 bases, with 22 bases left between them. The CDR3 covers 16 residues.

This clone occurred once. At the DNA level, this CDR3 is encoded by other sequences in the same sample as well. The J gene is TRBJ2-2, the V gene TRBV29-1; TRBD1 matches 10 bases. The CDR3 length is 13 residues. V shed 4 bases, J shed 4 bases, and the junction held 0 bases outside the gene matches. From germline, CDR1 is SQVTM and CDR2 ANQGSEA. CDR3 DNA sequence: TGCAGCGTTGGGACAGGGGGCACCGGGGAGCTGTTTTTT. It yields the protein CSVGTGGTGELFF.

CDR3 region: CASSLVGTSGSNEQFF. The CDR3 nucleotides are TGTGCCAGCAGCTTAGTTGGGACTAGCGGGAGTAATGAGCAGTTCTTC. V usage is TRBV7-2 and J usage is TRBJ2-1; 14 bases match TRBD2. V lost 1 base to trimming and J lost 7 bases; unmatched junction nucleotides: 3. The CDR3 contains 16 residues. Germline CDR1 and CDR2: SGHTA and FQGNSA.

This clone was observed once. The chain uses TRBV5-6 and TRBJ1-2; D is undetermined. Germline V gene sequence: CDR1 SGHDT, CDR2 YYEEEE. The CDR3 is made up of 12 amino acids. Deletions cut 7 bases from V and 6 bases from J, with 13 bases between. CDR3 sequence reads: CASALRQHGYTF. DNA of the CDR3: TGTGCCAGCGCCCTCAGGCAGCATGGCTACACCTTC.

The chain links TRBV4-3 to TRBJ2-7; D call uncertain. V gave up 2 bases and J gave up 5 bases, with 10 bases separating them. The germline CDR1 and CDR2 sequences are LGHNA and YSLEER. This CDR3 region has 13 residues. CDR3 residues: CASSQNIVDEQYF. In DNA, the CDR3 is TGCGCCAGCAGCCAAAATATAGTTGACGAGCAGTACTTC.

The chain combines TRBV5-4 with TRBJ2-7; TRBD2 agrees at 7 bases. Germline CDR1 and CDR2: SGHNT and YYREEE (reference sequence). The junction had 7 bases not matched to a gene; V was cut back by 7 bases and J by 3 bases. The CDR3 sequence is 13 residues long. The CDR3 coding sequence is TGTGCCAGCGCCTTGGGGGGGGGCTACGAGCAGTACTTC. This gives the protein CASALGGGYEQYF.

The chain couples TRBV6-1 to TRBJ1-3, with D perhaps TRBD1 (5 bases). The germline CDR1 and CDR2 sequences are MNHNS and SASEGT. V lost 7 bases and J 4 bases, leaving 17 bases between the germline ends. This CDR3 has 15 amino acids. The CDR3 protein is CASTVGRLAGNTIYF. The DNA of the CDR3 is TGTGCCAGCACCGTGGGGCGCCTAGCGGGAAACACCATATATTTT.

Concerning this clone: A junction end diverges from the germline sequence, so it may reflect a read error. The rearrangement joins TRBV20-1 to TRBJ2-1, with D unclear. Germline CDR1 and CDR2: DFQATT and SNEGSKA (reference sequence). The CDR3 contains 10 residues. DNA of the CDR3: TGCAGTGCTACGGTAAATGGGCAGTTCTTC. It translates to CSATVNGQFF.

This chain connects TRBV6-6 to TRBJ2-5; TRBD1 might be the D (6 bases). Trimming removed 2 bases from V and 4 bases from J, with 8 bases in between. The CDR3 sequence is 13 residues long. Per the germline V gene, CDR1 is MNHNY and CDR2 is SVGAGI (reference sequence). The CDR3 region is CASSYGRGETQYF. The DNA for the CDR3 is TGTGCCAGCAGTTACGGCAGGGGAGAGACCCAGTACTTC.